Following are 3 T cell receptor beta chains from one sample sequenced in a study of T-cell reconstitution after alpha-beta-depleted transplantation in children. TCRbeta library preparation incorporated unique molecular identifiers. TCRdb reprocessed the PCR reads with MiXCR, giving one entry per CDR3 protein. The table shows about 420,000 distinct CDR3 sequences, with 15% to 20% occurring only once. This specimen consisted of PBMCs, mostly from graft donor cells, obtained 360 days after TCRalphabeta/CD19-depleted stem cell transplant. Receptors originate from a boy younger than two who had a stem cell transplant for Wiskott-Aldrich syndrome, so the T cells may come from the graft donor.

This chain connects TRBV5-1 to TRBJ2-5, with a tentative D call TRBD2 (6 bases). CDR1 and CDR2 from the germline V gene are SGHRS and YFSETQ. V was cut by 3 bases and J by 3 bases, with 9 bases left in between. This CDR3 is 13 amino acids long. For the CDR3, the DNA is TGCGCCAGCAGCTACCCGGGAGAAGAGACCCAGTACTTC. Translated: CASSYPGEETQYF.

This rearrangement joins TRBV7-2 to TRBJ2-7, with 7 nucleotides matching TRBD1. This CDR3 is built from 14 residues. In germline, CDR1 is SGHTA, CDR2 FQGNSA. V lost 0 bases and J lost 5; bases outside the gene matches: 4. The CDR3, as DNA: TGTGCCAGCAGCTTAGCCGGGACAGTCCACGAGCAGTACTTC. It encodes CASSLAGTVHEQYF.

CDR3 sequence: CASSQVWKSRDPYSYEQYF. The CDR3 DNA sequence: TGCGCCAGCAGCCAAGTGTGGAAATCCCGGGACCCTTACTCCTACGAGCAGTACTTC. The chain carries TRBV4-1 and TRBJ2-7; tentatively, D is TRBD1 or TRBD2 (5 bases each). Germline lookup yields CDR1 MGHRA and CDR2 YSYEKL. CDR3 length: 19 amino acids. Trimming pared 1 base from V and 0 bases from J, leaving 22 bases between.